The 2 T cell receptor beta chains listed next were all sequenced from one sample in a study of technical replicates of blood from several donors. The protocol was immunoSEQ multiplex PCR, while the TCRdb copy is restricted to in-frame clones and leaves out a portion. The data show more than 65,000 clones, with approximately 93% seen just once and about 0.37% held by the top ten. Input material: T cells isolated from PBMCs. These receptors were taken from a human donor in good health.

This chain connects TRBV27 to TRBJ2-7; tentatively, D is TRBD2 (6 bases). CDR3 length: 13 amino acids. Trimming took off 6 bases at V and 5 bases at J, with 14 bases between the two ends. The germline gives CDR1 MNHEY, CDR2 SMNVEV (reference sequence). The CDR3 sequence is CASSYLWGDEQYF. The CDR3, as DNA: TGTGCCAGCAGCTACCTCTGGGGGGACGAGCAGTACTTC.

This chain joins TRBV19 and TRBJ1-5; 8 bases map to TRBD1. Germline V gives CDR1 LNHDA, CDR2 SQIVND (reference sequence). Unmatched junction bases numbered 5, after V lost 10 bases and J lost 0 bases. The CDR3 spans 14 residues. The CDR3 DNA reads as TGTGCCACGGGACAGGCTAATAGCAATCAGCCCCAGCATTTT. Translating gives CATGQANSNQPQHF.